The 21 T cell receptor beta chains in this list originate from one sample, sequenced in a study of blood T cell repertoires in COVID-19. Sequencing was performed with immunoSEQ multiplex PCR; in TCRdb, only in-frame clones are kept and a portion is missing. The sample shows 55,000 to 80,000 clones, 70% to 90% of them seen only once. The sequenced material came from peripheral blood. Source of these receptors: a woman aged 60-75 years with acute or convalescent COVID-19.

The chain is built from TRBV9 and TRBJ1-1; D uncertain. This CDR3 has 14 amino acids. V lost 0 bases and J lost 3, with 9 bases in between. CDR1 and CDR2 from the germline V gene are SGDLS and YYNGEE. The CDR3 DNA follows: TGTGCCAGCAGCGTAGACGGGAGGGACACTGAAGCTTTCTTT. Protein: CASSVDGRDTEAFF.

The CDR3 is CASSSNGLAGGETQYF. The CDR3 DNA is TGTGCCAGCAGCTCGAATGGACTAGCGGGGGGGGAGACCCAGTACTTC. The rearrangement links TRBV7-6 to TRBJ2-5; 15 bases are shared with TRBD2. The ends lost 4 bases at V and 5 bases at J; junction bases unmatched: 5. The CDR3 runs to 16 residues. Germline CDR1 is SGHVS and CDR2 is FNYEAQ.

CDR3 sequence (DNA): TGTGCCAGCAGTTACTCGAATAGGAGGGCTGAAGCTTTCTTT. It encodes CASSYSNRRAEAFF. This sequence joins TRBV6-5 and TRBJ1-1; D is uncertain. Germline CDR1 reads MNHEY; CDR2 reads SVGAGI. V lost 0 bases, J lost 6 bases, and 11 bases lay in between. The CDR3 spans 14 residues.

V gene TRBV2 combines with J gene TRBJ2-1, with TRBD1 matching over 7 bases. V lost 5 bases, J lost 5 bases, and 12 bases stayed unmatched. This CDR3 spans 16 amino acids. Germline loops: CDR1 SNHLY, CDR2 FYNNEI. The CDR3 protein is CASSRRYGTADNEQFF. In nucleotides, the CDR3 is TGTGCCAGCAGTAGAAGGTACGGGACAGCCGACAATGAGCAGTTCTTC.

CDR3 region: CASSLGQGNYGYTF. CDR3 sequence (DNA): TGTGCCAGCAGCTTGGGACAGGGTAACTATGGCTACACCTTC. The chain joins TRBV7-8 to TRBJ1-2, with 9 bases identical to TRBD1. Trimming cost V 3 bases and J 1 base; bases outside gene matches: 0. This CDR3 spans 14 amino acids. Germline assignment: CDR1 SGHVS and CDR2 FQNEAQ.

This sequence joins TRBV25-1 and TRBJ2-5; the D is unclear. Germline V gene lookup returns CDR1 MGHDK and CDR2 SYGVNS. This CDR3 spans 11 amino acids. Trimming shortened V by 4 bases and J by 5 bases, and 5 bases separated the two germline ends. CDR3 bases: TGTGCCAGCAGTGCCATCGAGACCCAGTACTTC. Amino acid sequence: CASSAIETQYF.

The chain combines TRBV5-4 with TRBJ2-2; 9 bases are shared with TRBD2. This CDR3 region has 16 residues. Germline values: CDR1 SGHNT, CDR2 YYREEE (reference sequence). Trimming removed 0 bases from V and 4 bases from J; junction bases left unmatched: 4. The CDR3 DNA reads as TGTGCCAGCAGCTTGGTGGGCGGGAGGGGCACCGGGGAGCTGTTTTTT. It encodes CASSLVGGRGTGELFF.

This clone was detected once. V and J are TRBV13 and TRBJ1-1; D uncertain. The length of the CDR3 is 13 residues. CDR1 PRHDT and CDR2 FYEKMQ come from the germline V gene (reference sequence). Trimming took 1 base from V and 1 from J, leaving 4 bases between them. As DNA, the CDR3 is TGTGCCAGCAGCTTAGACAGGAACACTGAAGCTTTCTTT. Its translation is CASSLDRNTEAFF.

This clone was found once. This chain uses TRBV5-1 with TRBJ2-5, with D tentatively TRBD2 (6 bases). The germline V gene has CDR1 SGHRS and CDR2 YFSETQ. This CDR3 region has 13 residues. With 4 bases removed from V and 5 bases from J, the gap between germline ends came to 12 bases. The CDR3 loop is CASSESRGETQYF. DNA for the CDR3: TGCGCCAGCAGCGAGTCCCGGGGGGAGACCCAGTACTTC.

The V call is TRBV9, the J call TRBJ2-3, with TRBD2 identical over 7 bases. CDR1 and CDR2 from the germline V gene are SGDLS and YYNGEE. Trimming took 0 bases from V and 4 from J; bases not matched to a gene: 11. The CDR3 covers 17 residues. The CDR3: CASSVGTGQRGADTQYF. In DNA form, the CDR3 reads TGTGCCAGCAGCGTAGGAACGGGGCAGCGGGGCGCAGATACGCAGTATTTT.

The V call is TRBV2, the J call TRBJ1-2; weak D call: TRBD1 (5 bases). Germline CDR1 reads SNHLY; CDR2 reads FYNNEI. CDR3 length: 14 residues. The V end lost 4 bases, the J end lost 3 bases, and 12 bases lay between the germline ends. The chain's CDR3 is CASSARGVDYGYTF. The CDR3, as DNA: TGTGCCAGCAGTGCCCGGGGGGTAGACTATGGCTACACCTTC.

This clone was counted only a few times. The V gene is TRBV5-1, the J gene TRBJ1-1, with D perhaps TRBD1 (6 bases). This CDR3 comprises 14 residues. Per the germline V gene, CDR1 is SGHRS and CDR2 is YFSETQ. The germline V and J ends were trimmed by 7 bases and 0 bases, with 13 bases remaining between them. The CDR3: CASGRTGLNTEAFF. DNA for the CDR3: TGCGCCAGCGGACGAACAGGGTTGAACACTGAAGCTTTCTTT. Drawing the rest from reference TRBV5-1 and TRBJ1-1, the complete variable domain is KAGVTQTPRYLIKTRGQQVTLSCSPISGHRSVSWYQQTPGQGLQFLFEYFSETQRNKGNFPGRFSGRQFSNSRSEMNVSTLELGDSALYLCASGRTGLNTEAFFGQGTRLTVV.

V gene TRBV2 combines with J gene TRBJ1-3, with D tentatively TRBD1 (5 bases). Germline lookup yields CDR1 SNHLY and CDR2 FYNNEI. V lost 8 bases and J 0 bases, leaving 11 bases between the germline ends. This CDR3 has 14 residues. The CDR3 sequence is CASRLDSSGNTIYF. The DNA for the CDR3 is TGTGCCAGCCGCCTCGACAGCTCTGGAAACACCATATATTTT.

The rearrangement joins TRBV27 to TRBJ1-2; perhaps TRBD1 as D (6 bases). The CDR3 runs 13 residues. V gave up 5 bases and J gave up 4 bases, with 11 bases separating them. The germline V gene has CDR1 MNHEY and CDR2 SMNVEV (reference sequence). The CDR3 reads CASSPQGVYGYTF. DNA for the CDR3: TGTGCCAGCAGTCCACAGGGAGTCTATGGCTACACCTTC.

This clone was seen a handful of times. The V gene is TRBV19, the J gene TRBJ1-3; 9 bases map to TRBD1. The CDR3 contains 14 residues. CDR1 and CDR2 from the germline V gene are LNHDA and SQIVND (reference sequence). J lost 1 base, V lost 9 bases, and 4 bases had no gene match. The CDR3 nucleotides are TGTGCCAGCGGTGGACAGGGGTCTGGAAACACCATATATTTT. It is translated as CASGGQGSGNTIYF. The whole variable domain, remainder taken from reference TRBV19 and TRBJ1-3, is DGGITQSPKYLFRKEGQNVTLSCEQNLNHDAMYWYRQDPGQGLRLIYYSQIVNDFQKGDIAEGYSVSREKKESFPLTVTSAQKNPTAFYLCASGGQGSGNTIYFGEGSWLTVV.

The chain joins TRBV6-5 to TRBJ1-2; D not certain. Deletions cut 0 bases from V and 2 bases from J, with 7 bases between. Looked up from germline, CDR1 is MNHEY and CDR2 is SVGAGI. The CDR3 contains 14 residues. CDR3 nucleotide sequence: TGTGCCAGCAGTTACTCGATGCAGAACTATGGCTACACCTTC. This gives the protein CASSYSMQNYGYTF.

For the CDR3, the DNA is TGTGCCAGCAGCGTAGACGCGGGACTAAGAGCGGGGGCTCTCGCAGATACGCAGTATTTT. This codes for CASSVDAGLRAGALADTQYF. The chain is built from TRBV9 and TRBJ2-3, with TRBD2 matching 8 bases. CDR3 length equals 20 residues. V was clipped by 0 bases and J by 4 bases; unmatched bases: 19. Germline V gives CDR1 SGDLS, CDR2 YYNGEE.

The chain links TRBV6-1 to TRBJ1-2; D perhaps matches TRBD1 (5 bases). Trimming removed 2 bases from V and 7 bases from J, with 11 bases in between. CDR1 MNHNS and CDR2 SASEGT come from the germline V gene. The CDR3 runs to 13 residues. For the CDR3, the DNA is TGTGCCAGCAGTGAATCGGACAATGGTGGCTACACCTTC. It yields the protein CASSESDNGGYTF.

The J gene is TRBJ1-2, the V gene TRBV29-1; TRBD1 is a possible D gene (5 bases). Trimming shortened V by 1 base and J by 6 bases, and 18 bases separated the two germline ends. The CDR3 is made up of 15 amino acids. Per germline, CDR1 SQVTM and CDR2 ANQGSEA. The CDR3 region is CSVEAGGLPPDGYTF. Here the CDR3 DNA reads TGCAGCGTTGAAGCGGGGGGACTCCCTCCGGATGGCTACACCTTC.

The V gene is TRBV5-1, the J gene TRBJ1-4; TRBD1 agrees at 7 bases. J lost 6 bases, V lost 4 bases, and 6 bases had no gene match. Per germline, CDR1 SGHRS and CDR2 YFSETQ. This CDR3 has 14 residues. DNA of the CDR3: TGCGCCAGCAGCAGCGGACAGGCGGATGAAAAACTGTTTTTT. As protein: CASSSGQADEKLFF.

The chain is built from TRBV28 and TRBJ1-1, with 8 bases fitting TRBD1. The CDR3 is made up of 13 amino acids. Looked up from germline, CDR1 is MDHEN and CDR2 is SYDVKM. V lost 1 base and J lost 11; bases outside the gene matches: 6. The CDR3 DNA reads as TGTGCCAGCAGTTTATCCAGGGGGCCGGGGGCTTTCTTT. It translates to CASSLSRGPGAFF.